The text below deals with one T cell receptor beta chain. Its antigen is unknown. There are no base qualities to consult, and no much larger clone falls within one base. This entry belongs to a study of shared clonotypes between healthy human individuals (dated by TCRdb to about 2020). About the full investigation: The cohort comprised two women and three men aged 18 to 49 years. Leukapheresis yielded between about 0.94 and 8.9 billion PBMCs per donor. For each donor, three plates each were used for CD4 naive and CD4 memory, two plates were used for CD8 naive, and one plate was used for CD8 memory. To increase sequencing depth and limit assay-specific biases, TCR repertoire library preparation and sequencing were carried out by different laboratories using diverse techniques. To estimate repertoire size and how much clonotypes are shared between individuals, the study performed deep sequencing of blood TCR repertoires from roughly five healthy adults. Beyond this particular receptor, the publication reports: Sampling was restricted to blood, and TCR repertoires in tissue are likely to differ from TCR repertoires in blood. The small number of donors limited the genetic and exposure-history diversity represented. Across a few donors, 4.5% to 6.5% of naive CD4, roughly 3.8% of naive CD8, around 2.1% of memory CD4, and under 0.45% of memory CD8 clonotypes were shared. Naive subsets generally had larger estimated clonotype richness than memory subsets did. Incomplete sequencing was indicated by rarefaction of sorted-subset datasets, despite the large sequencing depth. Compared with non-shared clonotypes, clonotypes shared by all four sorted-subset donors had higher generation probabilities. Pairwise subsampling led to the expectation that sequencing depth would affect the degree of clonotype sharing among donors.

The donors were healthy, HIV-negative adults with no recently reported acute infections or vaccinations. Every donor was a Caucasian adult living in Nashville, Tennessee, USA. CD4+ T cells were enriched by magnetic negative selection, after which naive cells were positively selected on CD45RA and the negative fraction was taken as the memory subset. Blood was obtained by leukapheresis, after which PBMCs were separated by Ficoll-Histopaque density gradient centrifugation and cryopreserved in liquid nitrogen vapor phase. Analytical flow cytometry was used to check the purity and quantity of each magnetically sorted T cell population. Each sorted fraction had its genomic DNA isolated and then quantified by UV absorbance on a Nanodrop 2000c. The germline V gene encodes CDR1 GTSNPN and CDR2 SVGIG (reference sequence). The germline ends are 11 bases apart after V is trimmed by 2 bases and J by 3 bases. The cysteine opens and the phenylalanine closes a CDR3 of 13 amino acids. Only CDR3 DNA remains: 39 bases, in frame from the first base.

Using the deep immunoSEQ assay, TCR CDR3 regions were amplified from genomic DNA by multiplex PCR. Extracted genomic DNA from each cell subset was spread evenly across all wells of several immunoSEQ 96-well plates, with each plate serving as a replicate. For sorted subsets, each replicate PCR was loaded with roughly 200 ng genomic DNA, equivalent to some 31,000 T cell genomes. Purified libraries were measured with a Qubit 3.0 fluorometer, size-checked on a Bioanalyzer 2100, and measured again with the KAPA Library Quantification kit. Each immunoSEQ 96-well plate was sequenced on its own single-read 150-cycle Illumina NextSeq 550 flow cell. The authors' pipeline ran thus. The immunoSEQ output contained only junctional sequences without quality scores, so filtering could not match that applied to full-length reads. Sequences were annotated with PyIR, a Python wrapper for IgBLAST v1.9, and V/J genes and CDR3 were assigned using IMGT germline references. Reads were removed for weak V/J assignments (E-value above 1e-6), missing CDR3, stop codons, out-of-frame junctions, or ambiguous translated residues. V3J clonotypes were defined as sequences sharing the same inferred V gene, J gene, and CDR3 amino acid sequence. The percentage overlap between two repertoires was calculated by dividing the number of shared unique clonotypes by the size of the smaller repertoire. RTK rarefaction, the Chao1 estimator, and Recon v2.1 estimates of unobserved clonotypes were used to assess repertoire richness. For all TCRbeta clonotypes obtained by the gDNA method from several donors, generation probabilities were computed with OLGA. The source is immuneACCESS, and TCRdb retained only in-frame sequences with V and J called. Part of the clones is not carried over; for the studies checked, unresolved V genes explain less than half of this, and the remainder is unexplained. Clone size and the V and J calls come from that table; the DNA yielded D and trimming. Counted in this sample were some 2 million clones; approximately 95% of them appeared once. The ten largest account for 0.13% of the sample.

This receptor was obtained from a young man in good health. The V gene is TRBV30 and the J gene is TRBJ2-7; TRBD2 could be the D gene, as 5 bases match. The sequenced sample was naive CD4+ T cells sorted from blood. The cell subset or site label, as the study defines it: CD45RA+ positively selected. The nucleotides are TGTGCCTGGAGTTCTCCACGGGGCTACGAGCAGTACTTC. This is translated as CAWSSPRGYEQYF.